This entry lists 13 T cell receptor beta chains sequenced from one sample in a study of Graves' ophthalmopathy and Graves' hyperthyroidism. Beta-chain TCR CDR3 regions were amplified from RNA transcripts. RT-PCR was first run with HTBI primers, then multiplex PCR in a second round. TCRdb re-analysed the multiplex PCR reads in MiXCR, keeping a single row per CDR3 protein. Here the sample spans 300,000 to 450,000 distinct CDR3 sequences, 17% being singletons. Material: peripheral blood. The receptor set was obtained from an adult woman with stable Graves' hyperthyroidism.

This clonotype has only a few counts. The chain combines TRBV14 with TRBJ2-2; TRBD2 agrees at 11 bases. Germline CDR1 SGHDN, CDR2 FVKESK. V dropped 4 bases and J dropped 4; count of bases not matched to a gene: 8. The CDR3 is 17 residues long. CDR3 nucleotide sequence: TGTGCCAGCAGCCTACTAGCGGGGGTCCTGAGCACCGGGGAGCTGTTTTTT. Its translation: CASSLLAGVLSTGELFF.

The chain uses TRBV24-1 and TRBJ2-6; 7 nucleotides match TRBD2. V lost 7 bases to trimming and J lost 1 base; unmatched junction nucleotides: 9. The CDR3 extends over 17 amino acids. Germline CDR1 is KGHDR and CDR2 is SFDVKD. The DNA for the CDR3 is TGTGCCACCAGCGGGACTTGCGGGAGATCTGGGGCCAACGTCCTGACTTTC. It is translated as CATSGTCGRSGANVLTF.

This clonotype was recorded at least ten times. The J gene is TRBJ2-7, the V gene TRBV15, with unresolved D. Trimming cost V 3 bases and J 0 bases, with 6 bases left between them. Germline lookup yields CDR1 LNHNV and CDR2 YYDKDF (reference sequence). The CDR3 is made up of 13 amino acids. The CDR3 DNA is TGTGCCACCAGCAGTCACAGCTCCTACGAGCAGTACTTC. Residues: CATSSHSSYEQYF.

As regards this clonotype: The CDR3 carries no conserved terminal phenylalanine or tryptophan, so it likely arises from a read error. Because the CDR3's place on the DNA is in doubt, the DNA is left out and the CDR3 is given as listed by TCRdb. This chain's CDR3 is CASSRTLAGAGELLL. J is TRBJ2-2 and V is TRBV27; the table's D call of TRBD2 was not tested on the DNA. The V gene's germline CDR1 is MNHEY and CDR2 SMNVEV (reference sequence). The CDR3 region is 15 residues in length, termini included.

This clonotype was observed at least ten times. The V call is TRBV10-3, the J call TRBJ2-7, with 9 bases aligning to TRBD1. V lost 6 bases, J lost 5 bases, and 8 bases stayed unmatched. CDR3 length: 14 amino acids. The V gene's germline CDR1 is ENHRY and CDR2 SYGVKD. CDR3 region: CAIRRDRDVDEQYF. CDR3 DNA: TGTGCCATCAGGCGGGACAGGGACGTAGACGAGCAGTACTTC.

This clonotype came up many times. The V call is TRBV7-9, the J call TRBJ1-2; TRBD1 aligns across 8 bases. This CDR3 is 16 amino acids long. The germline CDR1 and CDR2 sequences are SEHNR and FQNEAQ (reference sequence). V dropped 4 bases and J dropped 2; count of bases not matched to a gene: 9. CDR3 coding DNA: TGTGCCAGCAGCTCGCTGTCCTGGACAGGGAACTATGGCTACACCTTC. It yields the protein CASSSLSWTGNYGYTF.

The chain joins TRBV7-9 to TRBJ1-1, with 7 bases that match TRBD1. The V gene end was trimmed by 7 bases and the J gene end by 5 bases; junction bases not matched to a gene: 10. Germline V CDR1 and CDR2: SEHNR, FQNEAQ (reference sequence). The CDR3 is 14 amino acids. The CDR3 bases are TGTGCCAGCACACATGGGGACAGACCAACTGAAGCTTTCTTT. It codes for CASTHGDRPTEAFF. Complete variable domain (other parts from reference TRBV7-9 and TRBJ1-1): DTGVSQNPRHKITKRGQNVTFRCDPISEHNRLYWYRQTLGQGPEFLTYFQNEAQLEKSRLLSDRFSAERPKGSFSTLEIQRTEQGDSAMYLCASTHGDRPTEAFFGQGTRLTVV.

Notes on this clonotype: This may come from a read error, since a much larger clone is one base off. The chain employs TRBV2 and TRBJ2-7; D gene uncertain. V gave up 8 bases and J gave up 5 bases, with 19 bases separating them. This CDR3 has 14 amino acids. Per germline, CDR1 SNHLY and CDR2 FYNNEI. The CDR3 region has the DNA TGTGCCAGCCGTAGGTGGAACAGCGCCCACGAGCAGTACTTC. This sequence encodes CASRRWNSAHEQYF. Complete variable domain (other parts from reference TRBV2 and TRBJ2-7): EPEVTQTPSHQVTQMGQEVILRCVPISNHLYFYWYRQILGQKVEFLVSFYNNEISEKSEIFDDQFSVERPDGSNFTLKIRSTKLEDSAMYFCASRRWNSAHEQYFGPGTRLTVT.

This clonotype occurred many times. V and J are TRBV13 and TRBJ1-6; TRBD1 aligns across 7 bases. CDR1 and CDR2 (germline): PRHDT, FYEKMQ (reference sequence). V gave up 5 bases and J gave up 5 bases; unmatched junction bases: 9. This CDR3 is 16 amino acids long. CDR3: CASSKGGQSNNSPLHF. CDR3 nucleotides: TGTGCCAGCAGCAAAGGGGGACAGTCGAATAATTCACCCCTCCACTTT.

This clonotype was found many times. The chain couples TRBV6-1 to TRBJ2-7, with TRBD1 matching 10 bases. CDR1 is MNHNS, CDR2 SASEGT, per germline. Unmatched junction bases numbered 8, after V lost 8 bases and J lost 4 bases. This CDR3 is 14 amino acids long. CDR3 residues: CASRAPGQGYEQYF. The CDR3 region has the DNA TGTGCCAGCCGGGCACCGGGACAGGGGTACGAGCAGTACTTC.

Ten or more counts support this clonotype. The chain uses TRBV19 and TRBJ2-7, with D hard to call. CDR1 is LNHDA and CDR2 is SQIVND in the germline V gene (reference sequence). The CDR3 sequence is 14 residues long. V shed 5 bases and J shed 3 bases, with 14 bases lying between them. CDR3 amino acids: CASSLSSADYEQYF. The CDR3 region has the DNA TGTGCCAGTAGTTTGTCCTCGGCGGACTACGAGCAGTACTTC. Full variable domain (rest looked up from reference TRBV19 and TRBJ2-7): DGGITQSPKYLFRKEGQNVTLSCEQNLNHDAMYWYRQDPGQGLRLIYYSQIVNDFQKGDIAEGYSVSREKKESFPLTVTSAQKNPTAFYLCASSLSSADYEQYFGPGTRLTVT.

The CDR3 loop is CASIQKTSGSSYEQYF. The CDR3 coding sequence is TGTGCCAGCATCCAGAAGACTAGCGGGTCCTCCTACGAGCAGTACTTC. The chain recombines TRBV12-3 or TRBV12-4 with TRBJ2-7; the match to TRBD2 covers 10 bases. With V trimmed by 7 bases and J by 0 bases, 9 bases remained unmatched. The CDR3 totals 16 residues.

The sample holds many counts of this clonotype. The chain uses TRBV6-1 and TRBJ2-5, with D perhaps TRBD2 (6 bases). The CDR3 covers 16 residues. The germline CDR1 and CDR2 sequences are MNHNS and SASEGT. V lost 1 base and J lost 4, with 16 bases in between. CDR3 coding DNA: TGTGCCAGCAGTGAAGTAGTACTAGCCGGGGGAGAGACCCAGTACTTC. It yields the protein CASSEVVLAGGETQYF.